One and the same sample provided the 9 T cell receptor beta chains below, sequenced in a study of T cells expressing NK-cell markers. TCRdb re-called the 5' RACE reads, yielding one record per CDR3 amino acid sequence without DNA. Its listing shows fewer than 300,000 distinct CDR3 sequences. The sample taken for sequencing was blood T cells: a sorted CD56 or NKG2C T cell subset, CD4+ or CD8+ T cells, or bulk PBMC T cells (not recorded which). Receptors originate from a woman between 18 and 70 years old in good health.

CDR3 residues: CASSPSVGANTGELFF. The chain combines TRBV13 with TRBJ2-2; the D call of TRBD2 rests on TCRdb alone, since no DNA is present to check it. The CDR3 totals 16 residues. Per germline, CDR1 PRHDT and CDR2 FYEKMQ (reference sequence).

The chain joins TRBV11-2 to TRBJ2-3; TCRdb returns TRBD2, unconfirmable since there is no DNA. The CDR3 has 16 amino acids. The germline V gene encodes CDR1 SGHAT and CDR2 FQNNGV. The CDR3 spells CASSLVVLAGGDTQYF.

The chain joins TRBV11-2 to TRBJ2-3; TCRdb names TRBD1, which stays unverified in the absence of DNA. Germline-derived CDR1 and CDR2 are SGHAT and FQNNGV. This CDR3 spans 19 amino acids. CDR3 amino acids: CASSLLSPLGGGGADTQYF.

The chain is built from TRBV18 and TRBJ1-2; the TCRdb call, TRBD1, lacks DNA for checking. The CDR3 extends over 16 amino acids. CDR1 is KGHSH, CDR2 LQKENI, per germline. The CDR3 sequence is CASSPSSGGSNYGYTF. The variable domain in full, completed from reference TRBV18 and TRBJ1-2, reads NAGVMQNPRHLVRRRGQEARLRCSPMKGHSHVYWYRQLPEEGLKFMVYLQKENIIDESGMPKERFSAEFPKEGPSILRIQQVVRGDSAAYFCASSPSSGGSNYGYTFGSGTRLTVV.

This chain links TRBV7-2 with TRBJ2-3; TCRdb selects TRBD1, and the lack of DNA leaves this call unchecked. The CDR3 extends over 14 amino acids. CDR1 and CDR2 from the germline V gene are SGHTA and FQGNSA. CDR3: CASSPEVAGDTQYF.

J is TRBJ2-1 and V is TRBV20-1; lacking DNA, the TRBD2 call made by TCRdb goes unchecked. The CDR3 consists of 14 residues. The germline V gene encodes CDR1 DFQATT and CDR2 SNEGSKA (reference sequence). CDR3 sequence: CSSPQSGAGGEQFF.

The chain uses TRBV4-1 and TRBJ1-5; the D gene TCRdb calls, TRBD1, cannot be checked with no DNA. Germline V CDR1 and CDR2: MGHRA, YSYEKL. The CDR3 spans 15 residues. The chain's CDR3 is CASSLRQGYNQPQHF.

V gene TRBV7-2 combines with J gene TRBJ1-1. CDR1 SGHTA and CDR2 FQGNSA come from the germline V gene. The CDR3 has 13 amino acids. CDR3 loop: CASLLQKNTEAFF.

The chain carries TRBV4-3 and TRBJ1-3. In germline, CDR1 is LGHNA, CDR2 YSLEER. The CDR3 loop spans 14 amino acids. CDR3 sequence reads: CASSQVISGNTIYF.